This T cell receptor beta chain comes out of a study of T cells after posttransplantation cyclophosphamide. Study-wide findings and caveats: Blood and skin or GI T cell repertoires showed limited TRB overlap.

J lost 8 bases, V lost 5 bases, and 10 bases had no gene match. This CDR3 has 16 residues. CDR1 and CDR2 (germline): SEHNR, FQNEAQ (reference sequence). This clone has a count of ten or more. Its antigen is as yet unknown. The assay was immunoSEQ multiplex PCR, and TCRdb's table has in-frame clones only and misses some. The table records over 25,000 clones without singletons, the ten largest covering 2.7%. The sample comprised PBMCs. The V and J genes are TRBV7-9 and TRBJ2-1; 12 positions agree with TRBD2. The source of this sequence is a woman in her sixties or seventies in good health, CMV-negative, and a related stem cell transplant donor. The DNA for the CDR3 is TGTGCCAGCAGCCCGCGACTAGCGGGAGTAAACGATGAGCAGTTCTTC. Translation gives CASSPRLAGVNDEQFF.